This T cell receptor (beta chain) stems from a study of OX40 agonist ivuxolimab in advanced cancers. Overall study: The dose-escalation group included hepatocellular carcinoma, melanoma, renal cell carcinoma and head and neck cancer. With a range of roughly 23 to 85, age averaged roughly 60 years, and about 80% were male. Findings and limits, study-wide: Among T cells, CD8+ cells averaged more expanded clones than CD4+ cells.

This clone was detected once. The antigen remains undetermined. Blood sampling took place at baseline, cycle 4 day 1, and cycle 7 day 1. The repertoire was sequenced with immunoSEQ multiplex PCR; TCRdb's copy has only in-frame clones and lacks some. This sample has roughly 56,000 clones, with about 89% found just once. The clonotype comes from an adult with an advanced solid tumor such as melanoma, head and neck, liver or kidney cancer. Here the sequenced sample was CD4+ or CD8+ T cells sorted from blood, taken in a trial of the OX40 agonist ivuxolimab.

In nucleotides, the CDR3 is TGTGCCAGCAGCTCCCCGGGTACAACTAATGAAAAACTGTTTTTT. Translation gives CASSSPGTTNEKLFF. The rearrangement joins TRBV11-3 to TRBJ1-4; D is undetermined. Germline V CDR1 and CDR2: SGHNT, YENEEA. The CDR3 covers 15 residues. Trimming cost V 4 bases and J 0 bases, with 9 bases left between them.